This T cell receptor beta chain was captured in a study of T cells in Graves' hyperthyroidism and ophthalmopathy (dated by TCRdb to about 2019). Describing the broader study: Peripheral blood was sampled at the time of initial diagnosis, prior to any treatment. To identify TCR V-J signatures that set the groups apart, the researchers used a discovery cohort of 100 patients, made up of around 42 with Graves' ophthalmopathy and some 58 with stable Graves' hyperthyroidism. An independent validation cohort of under 20 hyperthyroidism patients and about 15 patients who later progressed to ophthalmopathy tested prospective prediction of ophthalmopathy. The 100 or so discovery patients were randomly split 7:3 into training and test sets. In addition, the study compared T-cell repertoires in thyroid tissue and in blood from several Graves' hyperthyroidism patients. Once sampling was done, hyperthyroidism patients were given methimazole at a starting dose of 30 mg daily, whereas ophthalmopathy patients were given high-dose intravenous methylprednisolone. According to the paper, TCR Vbeta CDR3 sequencing was carried out on 120 to 150 peripheral blood samples, which came from 40 to 45 ophthalmopathy, approximately 78 hyperthyroidism and 17 progressor patients.

The hyperthyroidism patients were between 18 and 65 years old and newly diagnosed, with a disease duration of less than 2 months. The study excluded patients with uncontrolled infections, other autoimmune diseases, pregnancy or lactation. Clinical symptoms, serum thyroxine and TRAb, thyroid ultrasound, and orbital computed tomography formed the basis for the diagnoses. For progressor patients, blood was drawn at the first diagnosis of hyperthyroidism, before any ophthalmopathy symptoms had appeared. PBMCs were isolated from roughly 10 ml of fresh peripheral blood by Ficoll-Paque density gradient centrifugation. Patients classed as progressors first received a Graves' hyperthyroidism diagnosis and then went on to develop ophthalmopathy during follow-up. Trizol reagent was used to extract total RNA, and RNA quality was then checked on an Agilent 2100 Bioanalyzer. Amplification of TCR beta CDR3 regions was carried out from RNA transcripts. A first-round RT-PCR of the TCR CDR3 used the HTBI primer set with the Qiagen OneStep RT-PCR kit. The libraries were constructed in a second round of multiplex PCR and then size-selected and purified. Sequencing of the libraries was done on an Illumina HiSeq2000 using paired-end 100 bp reads. For the original study's pipeline: SOAPnuke was used to process the raw data, with reads discarded if the reads contained adapters or uncalled bases, had a mean Phred below 15, or lacked an exact constant-primer or identifier match. High-quality paired reads were merged with COPE v1.2.5, and unique nucleotide sequences were defined as clonotypes. Clonotypes were aligned to IMGT TRBV, TRBD and TRBJ reference segments using MiTCR v1.1. The analysis included only V-J combinations with a frequency above 0.0001, which together covered approximately 99% of the repertoires. A TCS score was defined as the ratio between F50 (clonal expansion) and ExV (chaos), using BLOSUM62-based TCRdist between CDR3 peptides within each V-J. Welch's t-statistics and random forest reduced roughly 530 V-J features to fewer than 15, which were used in a naive Bayes classifier (R e1071). Using fastp trimming at Q25 and MiXCR clonotype assembly, TCRdb reanalyzed the public sequencing data and kept in-frame beta chains. Each CDR3 protein appears once, grouped with its most common genes and DNA. Clone size and V and J calls follow TCRdb, not the original study. Within this sample are under 400,000 distinct CDR3 sequences, with approximately 14% of them counted one time only. The ten biggest clones cover roughly 25% of the sample.

This clonotype was seen ten or more times. The antigen it binds to is not known. Per-base quality was not reported, and no clone a single base away is much larger than it. Results and caveats for the whole study, not just this receptor: In cross-validation, a model built on a 13 V-J signature told ophthalmopathy apart from stable hyperthyroidism with 85% to 90% sensitivity and roughly 81% specificity, and in testing the same model reached 80%/75%. No statistical method was used to set the sample size in advance, and investigators knew the group allocation. Blood samples also contained most of the expanded thyroid clonotypes (frequency above 0.001), which suggests that blood repertoires may reflect thyroid immune responses. In validation, progression to ophthalmopathy was predicted by the model with around 71% sensitivity and 72.22% specificity, a median of about 6 months before onset.

The CDR3 runs 16 residues from the cysteine to the phenylalanine. The CDR3 DNA has 48 bases and is translated from base 1. Based on the germline V gene, the CDR1 and CDR2 sequences are MDHEN and SYDVKM. V trim: 7 bases; J trim: 9 bases; unmatched bases: 15. This receptor was identified in a woman aged 18-30 years with Graves' hyperthyroidism that later progressed to Graves' ophthalmopathy. The V gene is TRBV28 and the J gene is TRBJ2-1, with TRBD2 matching 10 junction bases. Sequenced sample: blood. CDR3 sequence: CASISGAGLASGEQFF. The DNA sequence is given as TGTGCCAGCATTAGTGGAGCGGGACTAGCGAGCGGTGAGCAGTTCTTC.